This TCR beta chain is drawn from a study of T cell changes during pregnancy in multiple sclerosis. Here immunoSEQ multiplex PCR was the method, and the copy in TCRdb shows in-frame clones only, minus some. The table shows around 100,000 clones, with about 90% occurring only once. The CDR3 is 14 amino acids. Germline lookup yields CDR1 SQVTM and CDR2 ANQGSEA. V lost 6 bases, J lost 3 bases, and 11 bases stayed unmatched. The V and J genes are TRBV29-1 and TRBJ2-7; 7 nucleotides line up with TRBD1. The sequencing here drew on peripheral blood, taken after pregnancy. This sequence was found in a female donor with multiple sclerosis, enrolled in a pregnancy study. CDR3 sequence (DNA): TGCAGCGTAATCTCAAGACAGGGAAACTACGAGCAGTACTTC. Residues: CSVISRQGNYEQYF.